This T cell receptor beta chain was sequenced in a study of response to subunit inactivated influenza vaccine. Study results and limitations: It was the authors' suggestion that each seasonal influenza vaccination recruits few new T cells.

This clonotype was found a few times. The antigen remains undetermined. Germline loops: CDR1 SQVTM, CDR2 ANQGSEA. There are 13 residues in the CDR3. V lost 6 bases and J 2 bases, leaving 13 bases between the germline ends. TCRdb used MiXCR to reprocess the RT-PCR reads, holding one entry per CDR3 protein. The repertoire includes 300,000 to 350,000 distinct CDR3 sequences, about 20% of them detected once, and under 13% sits in the top ten. This clonotype was sampled from a man aged 50-75 years who received an inactivated influenza vaccine. The chain has TRBV29-1 and TRBJ1-2; possibly TRBD1 for D (5 bases). The material sequenced was PBMCs from blood, taken less than 22 months after vaccination. The CDR3 sequence is CSVKWGENYGYTF. The CDR3 nucleotides read TGCAGCGTGAAATGGGGGGAAAACTATGGCTACACCTTC.